This TCR beta chain was sequenced for a study of T-cell reconstitution after alpha-beta-depleted transplantation in children. V shed 2 bases, J shed 6 bases, and the junction held 3 bases outside the gene matches. The CDR3 has 13 residues. Germline V CDR1 and CDR2: MNHNY, SVGAGI (reference sequence). In this sample, this clonotype turned up a few times. Unique molecular identifiers were incorporated during preparation of the TCRbeta library. MiXCR, applied by TCRdb to the PCR reads, yields one record per CDR3 protein. The table has more than 450,000 distinct CDR3 sequences, around 16% seen once; the top ten hold roughly 3.3%.

This chain uses TRBV6-6 with TRBJ1-1, with 7 bases identical to TRBD1. This clonotype was obtained from a human donor who donated a stem cell graft to a child with acute lymphoblastic leukemia. The sample in question was PBMCs from the stem cell graft donor, obtained from the stem cell graft. The CDR3 nucleotides read TGTGCCAGCAGTTACGACAGGGTGGCTGAAGCTTTCTTT. It is translated as CASSYDRVAEAFF.